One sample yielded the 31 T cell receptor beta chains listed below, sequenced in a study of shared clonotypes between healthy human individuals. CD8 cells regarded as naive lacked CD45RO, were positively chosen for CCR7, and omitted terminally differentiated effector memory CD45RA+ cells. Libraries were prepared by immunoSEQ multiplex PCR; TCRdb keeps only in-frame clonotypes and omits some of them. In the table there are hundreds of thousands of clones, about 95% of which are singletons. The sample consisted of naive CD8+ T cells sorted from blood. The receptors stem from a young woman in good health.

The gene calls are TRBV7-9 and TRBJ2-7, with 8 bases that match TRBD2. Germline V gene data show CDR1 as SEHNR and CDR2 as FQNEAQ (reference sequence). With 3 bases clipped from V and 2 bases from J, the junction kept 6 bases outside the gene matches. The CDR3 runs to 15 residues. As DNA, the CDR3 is TGTGCCAGCAGCTTCCCCACTAGCGGCACCTACGAGCAGTACTTC. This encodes CASSFPTSGTYEQYF.

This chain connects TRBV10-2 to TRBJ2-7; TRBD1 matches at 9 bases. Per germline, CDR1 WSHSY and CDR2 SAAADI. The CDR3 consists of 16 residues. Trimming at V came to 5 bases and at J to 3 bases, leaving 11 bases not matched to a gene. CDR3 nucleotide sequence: TGCGCCAGCAGTCTCCACCCCGGGACAGGGTTCTACGAGCAGTACTTC. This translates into CASSLHPGTGFYEQYF.

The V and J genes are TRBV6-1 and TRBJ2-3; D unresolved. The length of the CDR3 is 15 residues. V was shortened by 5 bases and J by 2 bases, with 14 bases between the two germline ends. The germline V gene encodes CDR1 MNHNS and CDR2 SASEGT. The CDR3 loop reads CASSLGQWDTDTQYF. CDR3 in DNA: TGTGCCAGCAGTCTAGGGCAGTGGGACACAGATACGCAGTATTTT.

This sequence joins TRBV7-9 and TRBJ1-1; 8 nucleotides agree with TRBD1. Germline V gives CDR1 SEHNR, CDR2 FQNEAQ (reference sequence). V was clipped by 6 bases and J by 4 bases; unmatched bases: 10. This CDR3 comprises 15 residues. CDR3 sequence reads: CASSPRTGKSTEAFF. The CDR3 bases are TGTGCCAGCAGTCCCCGGACAGGGAAGAGCACTGAAGCTTTCTTT.

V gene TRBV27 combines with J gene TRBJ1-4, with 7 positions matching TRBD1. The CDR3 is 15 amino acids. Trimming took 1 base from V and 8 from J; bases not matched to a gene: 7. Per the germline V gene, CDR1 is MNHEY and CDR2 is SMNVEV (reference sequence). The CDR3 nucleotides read TGTGCCAGCAGTTTATGGCAGGGGGTTGGGGAAAAACTGTTTTTT. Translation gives CASSLWQGVGEKLFF.

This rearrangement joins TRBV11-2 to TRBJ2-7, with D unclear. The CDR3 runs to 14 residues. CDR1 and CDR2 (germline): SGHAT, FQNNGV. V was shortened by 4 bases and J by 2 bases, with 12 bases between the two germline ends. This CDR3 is CASSYEGSAYEQYF. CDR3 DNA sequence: TGTGCCAGCAGCTACGAAGGTTCGGCCTACGAGCAGTACTTC. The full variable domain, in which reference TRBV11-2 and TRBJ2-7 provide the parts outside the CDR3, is EAGVAQSPRYKIIEKRQSVAFWCNPISGHATLYWYQQILGQGPKLLIQFQNNGVVDDSQLPKDRFSAERLKGVDSTLKIQPAKLEDSAVYLCASSYEGSAYEQYFGPGTRLTVT.

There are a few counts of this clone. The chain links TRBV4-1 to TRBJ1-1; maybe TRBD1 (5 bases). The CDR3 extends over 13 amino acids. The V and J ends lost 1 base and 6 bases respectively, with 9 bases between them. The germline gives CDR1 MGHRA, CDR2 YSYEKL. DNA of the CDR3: TGCGCCAGCAGCCAAGTGGGGACCTCTGAAGCTTTCTTT. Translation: CASSQVGTSEAFF.

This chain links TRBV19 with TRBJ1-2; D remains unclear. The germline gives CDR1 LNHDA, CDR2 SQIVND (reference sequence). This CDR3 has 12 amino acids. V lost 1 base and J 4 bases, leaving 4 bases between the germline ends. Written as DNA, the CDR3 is TGTGCCAGTAGTATAGTTGGCTATGGCTACACCTTC. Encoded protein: CASSIVGYGYTF.

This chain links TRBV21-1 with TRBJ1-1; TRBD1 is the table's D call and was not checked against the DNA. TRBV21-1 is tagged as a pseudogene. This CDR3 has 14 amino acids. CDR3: CASSAAKWEGGAFF. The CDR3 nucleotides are TGTGCCAGCAGCGCAGCAAAGTGGGAAGGGGGAGCTTTCTTT.

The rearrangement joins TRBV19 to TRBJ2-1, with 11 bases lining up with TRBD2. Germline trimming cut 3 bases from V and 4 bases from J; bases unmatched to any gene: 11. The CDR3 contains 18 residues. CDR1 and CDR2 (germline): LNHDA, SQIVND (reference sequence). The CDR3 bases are TGTGCCAGTAGTATCTTACTAGCGGGAGAGGGGGGATACAATGAGCAGTTCTTC. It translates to CASSILLAGEGGYNEQFF.

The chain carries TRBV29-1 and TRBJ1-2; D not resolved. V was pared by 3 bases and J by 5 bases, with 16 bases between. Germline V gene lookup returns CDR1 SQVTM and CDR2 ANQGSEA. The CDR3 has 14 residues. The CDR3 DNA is TGCAGCGTTGATCTGGTAGCGGAGCTTTATGGCTACACCTTC. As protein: CSVDLVAELYGYTF.

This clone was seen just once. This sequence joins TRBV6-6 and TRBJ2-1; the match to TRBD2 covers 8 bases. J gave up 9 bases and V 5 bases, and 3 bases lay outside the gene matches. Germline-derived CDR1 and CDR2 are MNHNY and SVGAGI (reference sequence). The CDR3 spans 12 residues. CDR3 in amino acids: CASSPAGGEQFF. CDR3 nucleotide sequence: TGTGCCAGCAGTCCCGCGGGGGGTGAGCAGTTCTTC.

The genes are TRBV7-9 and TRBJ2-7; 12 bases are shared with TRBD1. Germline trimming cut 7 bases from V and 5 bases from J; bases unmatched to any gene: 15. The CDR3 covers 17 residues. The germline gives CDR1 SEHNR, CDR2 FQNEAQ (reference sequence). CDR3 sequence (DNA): TGTGCCAGCACCCCCCCGTCTGTCGGGACAGGGGGCCACGAGCAGTACTTC. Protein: CASTPPSVGTGGHEQYF.

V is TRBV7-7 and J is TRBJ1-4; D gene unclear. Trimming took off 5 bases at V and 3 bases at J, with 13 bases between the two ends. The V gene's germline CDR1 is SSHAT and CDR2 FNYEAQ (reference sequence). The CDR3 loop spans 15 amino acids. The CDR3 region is CASSPGFSPNEKLFF. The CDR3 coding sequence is TGTGCCAGCAGCCCCGGTTTCAGCCCTAATGAAAAACTGTTTTTT.

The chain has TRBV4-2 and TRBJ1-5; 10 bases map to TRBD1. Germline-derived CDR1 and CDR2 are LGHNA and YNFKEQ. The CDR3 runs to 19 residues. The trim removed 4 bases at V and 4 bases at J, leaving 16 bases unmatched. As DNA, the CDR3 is TGTGCCAGCAGCCCCATGCGTCAAGACAGGGGGCGCGAAAATCAGCCCCAGCATTTT. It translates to CASSPMRQDRGRENQPQHF.

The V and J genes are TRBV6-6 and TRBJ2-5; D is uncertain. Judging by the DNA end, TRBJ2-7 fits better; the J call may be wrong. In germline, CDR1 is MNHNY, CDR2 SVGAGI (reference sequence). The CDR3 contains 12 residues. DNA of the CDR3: TGTGCCAGCAGTTACTCTGAGGACGAGCAGTACTTC. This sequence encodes CASSYSEDEQYF.

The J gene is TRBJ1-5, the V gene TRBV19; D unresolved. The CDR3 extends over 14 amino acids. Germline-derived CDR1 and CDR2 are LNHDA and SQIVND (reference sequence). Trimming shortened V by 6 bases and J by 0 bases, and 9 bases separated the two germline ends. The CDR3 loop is CASSTLDSNQPQHF. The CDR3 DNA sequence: TGTGCCAGTAGCACCTTGGATAGCAATCAGCCCCAGCATTTT.

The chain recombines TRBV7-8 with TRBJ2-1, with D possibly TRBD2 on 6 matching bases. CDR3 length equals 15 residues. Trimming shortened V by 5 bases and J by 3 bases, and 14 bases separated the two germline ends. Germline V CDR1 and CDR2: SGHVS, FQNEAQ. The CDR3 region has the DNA TGTGCCAGCAGCCCCCGACTAGAACTCTACAATGAGCAGTTCTTC. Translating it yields CASSPRLELYNEQFF.

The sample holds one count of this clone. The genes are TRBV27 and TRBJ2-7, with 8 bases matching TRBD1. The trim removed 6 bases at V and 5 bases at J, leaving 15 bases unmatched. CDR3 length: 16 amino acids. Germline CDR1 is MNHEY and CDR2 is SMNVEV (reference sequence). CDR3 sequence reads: CASRNSPGTGEDEQYF. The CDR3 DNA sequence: TGTGCCAGCAGGAATTCTCCCGGGACAGGCGAGGACGAGCAGTACTTC.

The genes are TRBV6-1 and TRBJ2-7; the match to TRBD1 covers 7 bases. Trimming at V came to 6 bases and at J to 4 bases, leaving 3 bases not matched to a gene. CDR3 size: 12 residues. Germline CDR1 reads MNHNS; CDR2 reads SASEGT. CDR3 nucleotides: TGTGCCAGCAGAGAGACAGGGTACGAGCAGTACTTC. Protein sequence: CASRETGYEQYF.

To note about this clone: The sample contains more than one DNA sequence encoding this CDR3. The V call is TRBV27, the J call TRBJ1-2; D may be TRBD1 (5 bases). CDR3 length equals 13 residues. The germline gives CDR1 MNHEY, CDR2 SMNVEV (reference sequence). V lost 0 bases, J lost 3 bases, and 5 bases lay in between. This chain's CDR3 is CASSLSGDYGYTF. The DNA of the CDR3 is TGTGCCAGCAGTTTATCAGGGGACTATGGCTACACCTTC.

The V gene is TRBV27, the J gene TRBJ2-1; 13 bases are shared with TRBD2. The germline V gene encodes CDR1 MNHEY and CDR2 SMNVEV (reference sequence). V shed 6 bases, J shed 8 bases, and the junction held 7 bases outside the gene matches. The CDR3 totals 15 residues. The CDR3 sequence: CASSPWTSGSHEQFF. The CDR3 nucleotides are TGTGCCAGCAGCCCTTGGACTAGCGGGAGTCATGAGCAGTTCTTC.

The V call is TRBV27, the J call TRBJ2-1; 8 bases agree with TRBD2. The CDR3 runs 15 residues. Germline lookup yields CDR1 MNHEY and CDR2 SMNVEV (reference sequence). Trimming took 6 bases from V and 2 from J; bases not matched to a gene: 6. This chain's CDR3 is CASRQLAETYNEQFF. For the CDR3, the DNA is TGTGCCAGCAGGCAACTAGCGGAGACCTACAATGAGCAGTTCTTC.

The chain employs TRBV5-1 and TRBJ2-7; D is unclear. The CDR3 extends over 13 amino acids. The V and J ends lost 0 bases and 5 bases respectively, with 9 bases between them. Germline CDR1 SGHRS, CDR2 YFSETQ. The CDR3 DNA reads TGCGCCAGCAGCTTGGAGCCATTCAACGAGCAGTACTTC. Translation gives CASSLEPFNEQYF.

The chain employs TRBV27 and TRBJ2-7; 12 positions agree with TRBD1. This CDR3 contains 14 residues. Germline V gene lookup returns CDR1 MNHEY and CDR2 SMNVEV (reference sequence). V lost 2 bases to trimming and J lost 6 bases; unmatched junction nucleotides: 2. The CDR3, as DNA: TGTGCCAGCAGTTTAGGGACAGGGGGCTCCGAGCAGTACTTC. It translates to CASSLGTGGSEQYF.

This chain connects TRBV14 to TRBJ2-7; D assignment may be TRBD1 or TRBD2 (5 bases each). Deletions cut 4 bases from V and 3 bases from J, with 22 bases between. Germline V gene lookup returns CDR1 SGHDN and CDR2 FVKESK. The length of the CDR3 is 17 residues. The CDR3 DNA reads TGTGCCAGCAGCCTCCTGGGTGGGGGTGCCGCGGGCTACGAGCAGTACTTC. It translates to CASSLLGGGAAGYEQYF. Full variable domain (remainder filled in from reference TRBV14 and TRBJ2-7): EAGVTQFPSHSVIEKGQTVTLRCDPISGHDNLYWYRRVMGKEIKFLLHFVKESKQDESGMPNNRFLAERTGGTYSTLKVQPAELEDSGVYFCASSLLGGGAAGYEQYFGPGTRLTVT.

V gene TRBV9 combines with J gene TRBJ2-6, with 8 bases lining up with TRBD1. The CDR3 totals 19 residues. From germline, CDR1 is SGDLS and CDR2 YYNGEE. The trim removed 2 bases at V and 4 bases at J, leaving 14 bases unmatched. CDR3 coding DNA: TGTGCCAGCAGCGTCTTCGCCGGGACAGGTTTACAAGGGGCCAACGTCCTGACTTTC. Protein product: CASSVFAGTGLQGANVLTF.

The CDR3 DNA reads as TGCGCCAGCACCCACACAGGGGGCCCCAATTCACCCCTCCACTTT. Translated: CASTHTGGPNSPLHF. The chain recombines TRBV10-1 with TRBJ1-6; 9 bases agree with TRBD1. The CDR3 loop spans 15 amino acids. Per the germline V gene, CDR1 is WNHNN and CDR2 is SYGVQD (reference sequence). Germline trimming cut 7 bases from V and 7 bases from J; bases unmatched to any gene: 8.

Here the CDR3 reads CASSTLAGGPNEQFF. CDR3 in DNA: TGTGCCAGCAGTACGTTGGCGGGAGGGCCCAATGAGCAGTTCTTC. The chain combines TRBV27 with TRBJ2-1; 9 nucleotides line up with TRBD2. Trimming took 5 bases from V and 6 from J; bases not matched to a gene: 8. CDR3 length: 15 residues. CDR1 and CDR2 (germline): MNHEY, SMNVEV (reference sequence).

The CDR3 bases are TGTGCCAGCAGTTACGGCGTTAGCGTTGGCACAGATACGCAGTATTTT. Translated: CASSYGVSVGTDTQYF. This sequence joins TRBV6-5 and TRBJ2-3; D might be TRBD2 (5 bases). In germline, CDR1 is MNHEY, CDR2 SVGAGI. The V end was cut by 2 bases, the J end by 1 base, with 13 bases between. The CDR3 runs 16 residues.

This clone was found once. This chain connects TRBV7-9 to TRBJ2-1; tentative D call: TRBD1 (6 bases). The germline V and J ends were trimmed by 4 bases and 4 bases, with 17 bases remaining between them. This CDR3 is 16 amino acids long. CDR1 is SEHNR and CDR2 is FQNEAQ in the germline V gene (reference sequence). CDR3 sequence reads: CASSSIDWGPYNEQFF. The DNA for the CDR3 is TGTGCCAGCAGCTCTATCGACTGGGGGCCGTACAATGAGCAGTTCTTC.